The rows below give T cell receptor beta chains drawn from one sample of a study of shared clonotypes between healthy human individuals. The protocol was immunoSEQ multiplex PCR, while the TCRdb copy is restricted to in-frame clones and leaves out a portion. This sample has 800,000 to 1,200,000 clones, with about 80% found just once. The specimen was memory CD4+ T cells from PBMCs. These TCRs come from a man in his late teens or twenties in good health. Some clones in this sample may be carry-over from other donors' samples. Both conserved end residues are part of each CDR3. Fields, in order: D gene, clone size, V gene, J gene, CDR3 DNA, CDR3 protein. The D gene is left open where the match is weak. The size field is filled for only some rows; it gives once, few, many or a size class.

>TRBD1|.|TRBV4-3|TRBJ1-5
TGCGCCAGCAGCCAAGATCGGTTCCAGGGGGGTCAGCCCCAGCATTTT
CASSQDRFQGGQPQHF
>.|.|TRBV21-1|TRBJ1-1
TGTGCCAGCAGCAAAGCTGGGGCCGGGAGGGACACTGAAGCTTTCTTT
CASSKAGAGRDTEAFF
>.|.|TRBV7-9|TRBJ1-2
TGTGCCAGCAGCCTTTTAGGGGGAAACTATGGCTACACCTTC
CASSLLGGNYGYTF
>TRBD2|.|TRBV10-3|TRBJ2-5
TGTGCCATCAGACCCGGGGGGGGCGTCGAGACCCAGTACTTC
CAIRPGGGVETQYF
>TRBD2|.|TRBV28|TRBJ2-1
TGTGCCAGCAGCCTCCGCCGGGCTAGCGGGCACAATGAGCAGTTCTTC
CASSLRRASGHNEQFF
>.|.|TRBV28|TRBJ1-2
TGTGCCAGCAGCACCCCTTCGGCCGGGGGGGGTACCTATGGCTACACCTTC
CASSTPSAGGGTYGYTF
>.|few|TRBV7-3|TRBJ1-2
TGTGCCAGCTCCCCGTCGGGGGGAGGTGGCTACACCTTC
CASSPSGGGGYTF
>.|once|TRBV18|TRBJ2-5
TGTGCCAGCTCACCGCCGGGCACAGGGAGGTTTGTGGAGACCCAGTACTTC
CASSPPGTGRFVETQYF
>.|.|TRBV14|TRBJ2-5
TGTGCCAGCAGCTACGGGAGCCTCCAAGAGACCCAGTACTTC
CASSYGSLQETQYF
>TRBD2|.|TRBV2|TRBJ2-1
TGTGCCAGCAGTGTTCTAGCGGGTATTTGGAATGAGCAGTTCTTC
CASSVLAGIWNEQFF
>.|.|TRBV7-9|TRBJ1-5
TGTGCCAGCAGCGTTGGTGGATATAGCAATCAGCCCCAGCATTTT
CASSVGGYSNQPQHF
>.|.|TRBV9|TRBJ1-5
TGTGCCAGCAGCGTAGGACAGGCTAGCAATCAGCCCCAGCATTTT
CASSVGQASNQPQHF
>.|.|TRBV5-1|TRBJ2-3
TGCGCCAGCAGCTTGGGAGTTCCGGGTAGCACAGATACGCAGTATTTT
CASSLGVPGSTDTQYF
>.|.|TRBV25-1|TRBJ2-7
TGTGCCAGCAGTGAAGCGACTAGTTCGCCGTACTTC
CASSEATSSPYF
>TRBD2|.|TRBV6-5|TRBJ2-7
TGTGCCAGCAGGGCCGGGACTAGCGGCACCTACGAGCAGTACTTC
CASRAGTSGTYEQYF
>TRBD1|.|TRBV28|TRBJ1-5
TGTGCCAGCAGTCCCCGGGACAGGGGGAATAATCAGCCCCAGCATTTT
CASSPRDRGNNQPQHF
>.|.|TRBV7-3|TRBJ2-1
TGTGCCAGCAGCTTAACGAGGTCCAATGAGCAGTTCTTC
CASSLTRSNEQFF
>.|.|TRBV7-8|TRBJ2-1
TGTGCCAGCAGCTTAGAGAGGACCGATGAGCAGTTCTTC
CASSLERTDEQFF
>TRBD2|.|TRBV27|TRBJ2-1
TGTGCCAGCAGTTCACCGGGACTAGCGATTAATGAGCAGTTCTTC
CASSSPGLAINEQFF
>TRBD2|.|TRBV29-1|TRBJ2-1
TGCAGCACATCCCGGGAGAGCGGGATGAGTACGAATGAGCAGTTCTTC
CSTSRESGMSTNEQFF